The 19 T cell receptor beta chains below come from one sample, sequenced in a study of T-cell reconstitution after alpha-beta-depleted transplantation in children. Unique molecular identifiers were built into the TCRbeta library. TCRdb called the PCR reads again in MiXCR, with one record for every CDR3 protein. The sample has about 980,000 distinct CDR3 sequences, about 29% seen once. This specimen consisted of PBMCs, mostly from graft donor cells, obtained 360 days after TCRalphabeta/CD19-depleted stem cell transplant. These TCRs come from a boy under three years old who had a stem cell transplant for SCID, so the T cells may come from the graft donor.

This clonotype occurred a few times. As DNA, the CDR3 is TGTGCCAGCAGCGTAGGTTTGTTGAGTGTCGGGAACACCGGGGAGCTGTTTTTT. This translates into CASSVGLLSVGNTGELFF. The chain is built from TRBV9 and TRBJ2-2, with D hard to call. Trimming pared 0 bases from V and 1 base from J, leaving 16 bases between. CDR1 SGDLS and CDR2 YYNGEE come from the germline V gene. The CDR3 runs to 18 residues.

V usage is TRBV29-1 and J usage is TRBJ2-1; a possible D gene is TRBD2 (6 bases). V lost 1 base and J lost 0, with 13 bases in between. The CDR3 contains 16 residues. Looked up from germline, CDR1 is SQVTM and CDR2 is ANQGSEA. The CDR3 DNA follows: TGCAGCGTTGAAGGGTTGGGAGGCAACTCCTACAATGAGCAGTTCTTC. Translation gives CSVEGLGGNSYNEQFF.

There are a few counts of this clonotype. J is TRBJ1-2 and V is TRBV6-5; 10 bases are shared with TRBD1. Trimming took 4 bases from V and 8 from J; bases not matched to a gene: 10. Germline lookup yields CDR1 MNHEY and CDR2 SVGAGI. CDR3 size: 15 residues. CDR3 region: CASSFPGTGVPGYTF. In nucleotides, the CDR3 is TGTGCCAGCAGTTTCCCCGGGACAGGGGTCCCAGGCTACACCTTC.

In this sample, this clonotype turned up many times. This chain uses TRBV5-1 with TRBJ2-1, with no clear D. The CDR3 is 15 residues long. Germline values: CDR1 SGHRS, CDR2 YFSETQ. V was trimmed by 2 bases and J by 2 bases, leaving 11 bases between them. This CDR3 is CASSLWSGPYNEQFF. In DNA, the CDR3 is TGCGCCAGCAGCTTATGGTCAGGCCCCTACAATGAGCAGTTCTTC.

This clonotype was found a few times. The V call is TRBV11-3, the J call TRBJ2-1; 7 bases map to TRBD2. After removal of 2 bases from V and 0 bases from J, the junction contained 10 bases not matched to a gene. Germline V gene sequence: CDR1 SGHNT, CDR2 YENEEA. This CDR3 comprises 18 residues. CDR3 nucleotide sequence: TGTGCCAGCAGCTTAATACAGCGGGGCTCCAGCTCCTACAATGAGCAGTTCTTC. This encodes CASSLIQRGSSSYNEQFF.

The chain has TRBV4-1 and TRBJ2-7, with D perhaps assigned TRBD1 or TRBD2 (5 bases each). V lost 5 bases and J lost 4, with 27 bases in between. The CDR3 has 18 amino acids. CDR1 is MGHRA and CDR2 is YSYEKL in the germline V gene. The CDR3 DNA reads TGCGCCAGCAGCAACAGTGGGGCTGGGGCTAGCCGGGGTTACGAGCAGTACTTC. Its protein product is CASSNSGAGASRGYEQYF.

The V call is TRBV7-9, the J call TRBJ1-2, with a possible D match to TRBD1 (5 bases). The V gene lost 4 bases and the J gene lost 8 bases, with 11 bases spanning the gap. This CDR3 is built from 12 residues. The germline V gene encodes CDR1 SEHNR and CDR2 FQNEAQ (reference sequence). CDR3 sequence reads: CASSSGGWGYTF. The DNA for the CDR3 is TGTGCCAGCAGCTCCGGGGGTTGGGGCTACACCTTC.

This clonotype has more than one count but fewer than ten. This sequence joins TRBV7-2 and TRBJ2-2; D ambiguous. CDR1 and CDR2 (germline): SGHTA, FQGNSA. The V end lost 3 bases, the J end lost 2 bases, and 10 bases lay between the germline ends. CDR3 length: 15 amino acids. In DNA, the CDR3 is TGTGCCAGCAGCTTTCAGACCTTAAACACCGGGGAGCTGTTTTTT. Protein product: CASSFQTLNTGELFF.

V and J are TRBV7-8 and TRBJ2-7; 10 bases match TRBD1. With V trimmed by 5 bases and J by 1 base, 8 bases remained unmatched. CDR3 length: 16 amino acids. The germline gives CDR1 SGHVS, CDR2 FQNEAQ. CDR3 coding DNA: TGTGCCAGCAGCCGAAACCGGGACAGGGGATCCTACGAGCAGTACTTC. Protein sequence: CASSRNRDRGSYEQYF.

The rearrangement joins TRBV11-2 to TRBJ1-1, with D tentatively TRBD1 (6 bases). Trimming pared 5 bases from V and 5 bases from J, leaving 15 bases between. The CDR3 covers 14 residues. Germline V gene lookup returns CDR1 SGHAT and CDR2 FQNNGV. The CDR3 sequence: CASSLIPRGTEAFF. The CDR3 nucleotides are TGTGCCAGCAGCCTAATCCCCAGGGGAACTGAAGCTTTCTTT.

This chain connects TRBV20-1 to TRBJ2-1; 7 bases match TRBD2. CDR1 DFQATT and CDR2 SNEGSKA come from the germline V gene (reference sequence). V lost 5 bases, J lost 6 bases, and 13 bases stayed unmatched. This CDR3 is 15 amino acids long. The CDR3: CSAGKSGLVGNEQFF. Written as DNA, the CDR3 is TGCAGTGCTGGAAAGAGCGGACTAGTCGGCAATGAGCAGTTCTTC.

A few counts support this clonotype. This chain uses TRBV5-1 with TRBJ2-2, with D unclear. The CDR3 length is 14 residues. CDR1 is SGHRS and CDR2 is YFSETQ in the germline V gene. Trimming cost V 0 bases and J 5 bases, with 8 bases left between them. The CDR3 is CASSLVSLTGELFF. CDR3 DNA: TGCGCCAGCAGCTTGGTCAGCCTTACCGGGGAGCTGTTTTTT.

The V and J genes are TRBV12-3 or TRBV12-4 and TRBJ2-1, with D maybe TRBD1 (5 bases). The CDR3 spans 15 residues. Trimming pared 1 base from V and 6 bases from J, leaving 13 bases between. CDR3 nucleotide sequence: TGTGCCAGCAGTTTAGGGGGCAGCCCATTCAATGAGCAGTTCTTC. Its protein product is CASSLGGSPFNEQFF.

The rearrangement joins TRBV24-1 to TRBJ2-1; D may be TRBD1 (6 bases). V gave up 4 bases and J gave up 6 bases, with 9 bases separating them. This CDR3 has 13 residues. Germline-derived CDR1 and CDR2 are KGHDR and SFDVKD. CDR3 residues: CATSDRTANEQFF. DNA of the CDR3: TGTGCCACCAGTGACAGGACAGCCAATGAGCAGTTCTTC.

J is TRBJ2-2 and V is TRBV20-1, with D perhaps matching TRBD1 (8 bases). Germline-derived CDR1 and CDR2 are DFQATT and SNEGSKA (reference sequence). Between the trimmed V and J ends, which lost 6 bases and 6 bases, there was a span of 17 bases. This CDR3 is built from 14 residues. CDR3 nucleotides: TGCAGTGCAAAACGACAGGGGAGGGCCGGGGAGCTGTTTTTT. Protein product: CSAKRQGRAGELFF.

The chain uses TRBV2 and TRBJ1-1; no reliable D call. The germline V and J ends were trimmed by 6 bases and 4 bases, with 12 bases remaining between them. CDR3 length equals 13 residues. From germline, CDR1 is SNHLY and CDR2 FYNNEI. The DNA of the CDR3 is TGTGCCAGCAGGAACCTGTTGAGCACTGAAGCTTTCTTT. It is translated as CASRNLLSTEAFF. The full variable domain, in which reference TRBV2 and TRBJ1-1 provide the parts outside the CDR3, is EPEVTQTPSHQVTQMGQEVILRCVPISNHLYFYWYRQILGQKVEFLVSFYNNEISEKSEIFDDQFSVERPDGSNFTLKIRSTKLEDSAMYFCASRNLLSTEAFFGQGTRLTVV.

This clonotype showed up just a few times. V usage is TRBV3-1 and J usage is TRBJ2-7; 8 bases match TRBD2. Germline values: CDR1 LGHDT, CDR2 YNNKEL (reference sequence). This CDR3 is 15 amino acids long. V was pared by 5 bases and J by 2 bases, with 8 bases of the junction left unmatched. The CDR3 DNA reads as TGTGCCAGCAGCTTCCAGCGGGGGCCAGCCTACGAGCAGTACTTC. It codes for CASSFQRGPAYEQYF.

V is TRBV20-1 and J is TRBJ2-5; TRBD1 is a possible D gene (6 bases). The CDR3 runs 17 residues. The ends were cut back, 3 bases at V and 0 bases at J, with 20 bases in the middle. Germline assignment: CDR1 DFQATT and CDR2 SNEGSKA (reference sequence). Here the CDR3 reads CSASLPGVLSYQETQYF. The CDR3, as DNA: TGCAGTGCTAGCCTACCAGGGGTCCTATCGTACCAAGAGACCCAGTACTTC.

About this clonotype: Its ends do not fully match the called genes, so a read error is possible. The chain couples TRBV7-8 to TRBJ2-6; the D gene is possibly TRBD1 (5 bases). The germline V gene encodes CDR1 SGHVS and CDR2 FQNEAQ. This CDR3 spans 14 amino acids. This CDR3 reads CASSLRSGANVLAF. The CDR3 DNA reads TGTGCCAGCAGCTTAAGGTCTGGGGCCAACGTCCTGGCTTTC. The whole variable domain, remainder taken from reference TRBV7-8 and TRBJ2-6, is GAGVSQSPRYKVAKRGQDVALRCDPISGHVSLFWYQQALGQGPEFLTYFQNEAQLDKSGLPSDRFFAERPEGSVSTLKIQRTQQEDSAVYLCASSLRSGANVLAFGAGSRLTVL.